This T cell receptor (beta chain) was sequenced during a study of tumor-infiltrating lymphocytes in primary liver carcinoma. Across the whole study: Stage T1-T3 N0M0 tumors spanned about 4.2 to 10 cm. Samples returned roughly 3.65 to 7.5 million productive TCRbeta reads, a yield that was similar across tissue types. General study points: About 7-25% of top clones, no more, were shared by all five regions.

This clonotype was observed many times. Its antigen is as yet unknown. RNA and DNA were co-extracted from around 18-30 mg of unsorted bulk tissue. With a constant-region primer, TCR beta cDNA was made from about 0.5 ug of total RNA. Slightly modified ARM-PCR served as the procedure for the TCR beta libraries. These libraries came from three rounds of nested multiplex PCR. Forward primers for TRBV1-TRBV30 and a C-beta reverse primer served the first two PCR rounds, at around 9 cycles each. Via MiXCR, TCRdb re-called the multiplex PCR reads, giving one row per CDR3 protein. The sample holds under 110,000 distinct CDR3 sequences, around two thirds seen once. The CDR3 sequence is 15 residues long. V was clipped by 3 bases and J by 1 base; unmatched bases: 5. CDR1 is ENHRY, CDR2 SYGVKD, per germline.

The specimen sequenced was liver tumor tissue from sampling region 2. As for subset: tumor region T2, inferior pole. The TCR originated in an older woman with primary liver carcinoma and hepatitis B virus infection. The chain employs TRBV10-3 and TRBJ2-5, with TRBD1 matching over 7 bases. The CDR3 protein is CAISDGQGVQETQYF. Here the CDR3 DNA reads TGTGCCATCAGTGACGGGCAGGGGGTCCAAGAGACCCAGTACTTC.